A single sample is the source of the 10 T cell receptor beta chains below, sequenced in a study of shared clonotypes between healthy human individuals (dated by TCRdb to the early 2020s). The library was built by means of the immunoSEQ multiplex PCR assay. This immuneACCESS table, as held by TCRdb, lists in-frame sequences with V and J called but not all clones. Of the missing ones, under half trace to an unresolved V gene in checked studies; the others have no known cause. Across this sample there are more than 150,000 clones, with roughly 93% seen only once. The ten largest clones represent 0.067% of the sample. The sequenced material came from naive CD4+ T cells sorted from blood. Sample cell subset or site, as interpreted from the label and publication: CD45RA+ positively selected. These receptors came from a woman aged 25 to 39 in good health.

Here the CDR3 reads CASSFLTYEQYF. CDR3 DNA: TGTGCCAGCAGTTTCTTGACCTACGAGCAGTACTTC. The rearrangement links TRBV28 to TRBJ2-5; D is ambiguous. The better agreement between TRBJ2-7 and the DNA end casts doubt on the J call. Germline V gene lookup returns CDR1 MDHEN and CDR2 SYDVKM. The CDR3 has 12 amino acids.

This clone has a single count. The rearrangement links TRBV11-2 to TRBJ2-3, with TRBD2 identical over 7 bases. This CDR3 region has 17 residues. The V segment lost 4 bases and the J segment 2 bases; nucleotides outside the gene matches: 12. Looked up from germline, CDR1 is SGHAT and CDR2 is FQNNGV. CDR3 DNA: TGTGCCAGCAGCTATCGGGAGTCTAGCGGAGACACAGATACGCAGTATTTT. Protein product: CASSYRESSGDTDTQYF.

The rearrangement uses TRBV7-8 and TRBJ1-3, with TRBD1 identical over 8 bases. This CDR3 region has 17 residues. The V segment lost 2 bases and the J segment 0 bases; nucleotides outside the gene matches: 6. Germline loops: CDR1 SGHVS, CDR2 FQNEAQ. The CDR3 coding sequence is TGTGCCAGCAGCTTAACGGGACAGGAGATCTCTGGAAACACCATATATTTT. It translates to CASSLTGQEISGNTIYF. Variable domain in full (rest from reference TRBV7-8 and TRBJ1-3): GAGVSQSPRYKVAKRGQDVALRCDPISGHVSLFWYQQALGQGPEFLTYFQNEAQLDKSGLPSDRFFAERPEGSVSTLKIQRTQQEDSAVYLCASSLTGQEISGNTIYFGEGSWLTVV.

The chain combines TRBV7-9 with TRBJ2-7; D is perhaps TRBD1 or TRBD2 (5 bases each). Trimming pared 3 bases from V and 5 bases from J, leaving 14 bases between. The CDR3 sequence is 14 residues long. The germline gives CDR1 SEHNR, CDR2 FQNEAQ (reference sequence). The CDR3 sequence is CASSFVFGTDEQYF. CDR3 sequence (DNA): TGTGCCAGCAGCTTTGTATTTGGGACCGACGAGCAGTACTTC.

This chain links TRBV27 with TRBJ1-2; D is perhaps TRBD1 (5 bases). The germline CDR1 and CDR2 sequences are MNHEY and SMNVEV (reference sequence). The CDR3 consists of 16 residues. Trimming cost V 5 bases and J 6 bases, with 22 bases left between them. CDR3 in DNA: TGTGCCAGCAGTACCCCCTCCGGGGCCGCTTCAGATGGCTACACCTTC. Its protein product is CASSTPSGAASDGYTF.

The chain uses TRBV19 and TRBJ2-1; maybe TRBD2 (6 bases). V lost 4 bases and J 5 bases, leaving 15 bases between the germline ends. Germline CDR1 is LNHDA and CDR2 is SQIVND (reference sequence). CDR3 length: 15 residues. The CDR3 coding sequence is TGTGCCAGTAGTAAGGAGGGTCGGGGCCACAATGAGCAGTTCTTC. This codes for CASSKEGRGHNEQFF. Looking up the rest from reference TRBV19 and TRBJ2-1 gives the full variable domain: DGGITQSPKYLFRKEGQNVTLSCEQNLNHDAMYWYRQDPGQGLRLIYYSQIVNDFQKGDIAEGYSVSREKKESFPLTVTSAQKNPTAFYLCASSKEGRGHNEQFFGPGTRLTVL.

In nucleotides, the CDR3 is TGTGCCAGCAGCCCCGGGCGACTAGCGGGAGTGGAGCAGTACTTC. It is translated as CASSPGRLAGVEQYF. The chain links TRBV7-8 to TRBJ2-7; 12 nucleotides line up with TRBD2. This CDR3 is built from 15 residues. V was clipped by 5 bases and J by 7 bases; unmatched bases: 9. Germline values: CDR1 SGHVS, CDR2 FQNEAQ.

This chain uses TRBV16 with TRBJ1-2; TRBD1 is a possible D gene (6 bases). Trimming left V 0 bases short and J 4 bases short, with 21 bases between. The CDR3 is 18 residues long. Per the germline V gene, CDR1 is KGHSY and CDR2 is FQNENV. The CDR3 spells CASSQSRTAGVMSYGYTF. CDR3 nucleotide sequence: TGTGCCAGCAGCCAATCCCGGACAGCGGGGGTGATGAGCTATGGCTACACCTTC.

The CDR3 coding sequence is TGTGCCAGCAGCGTAGGGGCATCAGGGGTGGTCGAGCAGTACTTC. Translating gives CASSVGASGVVEQYF. This chain uses TRBV9 with TRBJ2-7; tentatively, D is TRBD1 (6 bases). CDR3 length equals 15 residues. Germline CDR1 is SGDLS and CDR2 is YYNGEE. V was clipped by 0 bases and J by 6 bases, with 16 bases between them.

This sequence joins TRBV10-1 and TRBJ2-5, with no clear D. Per germline, CDR1 WNHNN and CDR2 SYGVQD (reference sequence). The CDR3 is 12 residues long. V lost 5 bases and J lost 11, with 15 bases in between. The CDR3 loop reads CASSSNVGEQYF. The CDR3 DNA is TGCGCCAGCAGTAGCAATGTTGGAGAGCAGTACTTC.